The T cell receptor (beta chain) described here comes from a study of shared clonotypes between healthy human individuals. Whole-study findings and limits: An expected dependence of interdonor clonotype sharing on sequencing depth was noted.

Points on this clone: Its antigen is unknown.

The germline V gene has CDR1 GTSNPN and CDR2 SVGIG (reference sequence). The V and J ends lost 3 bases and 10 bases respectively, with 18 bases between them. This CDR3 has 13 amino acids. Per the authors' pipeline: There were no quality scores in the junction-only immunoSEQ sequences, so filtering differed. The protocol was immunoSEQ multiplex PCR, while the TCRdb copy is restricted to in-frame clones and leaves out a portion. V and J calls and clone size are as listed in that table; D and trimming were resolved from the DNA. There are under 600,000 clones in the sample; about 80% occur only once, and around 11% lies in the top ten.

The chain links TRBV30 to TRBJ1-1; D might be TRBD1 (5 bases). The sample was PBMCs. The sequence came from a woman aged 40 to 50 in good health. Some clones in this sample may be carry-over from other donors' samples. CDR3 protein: CAWSSGPSGGAFF. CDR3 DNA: TGTGCCTGGAGCTCGGGACCCAGCGGGGGAGCTTTCTTT.